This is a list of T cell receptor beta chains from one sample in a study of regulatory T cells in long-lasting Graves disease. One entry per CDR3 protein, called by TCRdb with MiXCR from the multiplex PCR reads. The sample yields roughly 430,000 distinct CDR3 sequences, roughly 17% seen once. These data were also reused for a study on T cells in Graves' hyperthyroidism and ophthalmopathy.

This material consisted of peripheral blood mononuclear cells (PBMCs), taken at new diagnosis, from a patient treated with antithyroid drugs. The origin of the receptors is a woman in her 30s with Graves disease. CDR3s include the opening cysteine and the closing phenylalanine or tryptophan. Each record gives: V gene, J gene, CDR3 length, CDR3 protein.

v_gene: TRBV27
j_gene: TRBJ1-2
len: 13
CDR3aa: CASKTWNNYGYTF

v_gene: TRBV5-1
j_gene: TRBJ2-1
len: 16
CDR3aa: CASSLLAGGPDNEQFF

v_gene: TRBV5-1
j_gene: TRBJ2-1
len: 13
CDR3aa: CASSSPGVGEQFF

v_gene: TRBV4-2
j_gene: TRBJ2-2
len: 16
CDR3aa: CASSQDRDRDTGELFF

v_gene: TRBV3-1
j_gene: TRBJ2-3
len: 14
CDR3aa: CASSHGASTDTQYF

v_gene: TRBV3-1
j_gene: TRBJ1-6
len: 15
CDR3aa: CASSQVGRGNSPLHF

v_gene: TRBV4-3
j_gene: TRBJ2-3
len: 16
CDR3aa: CASSQDIRVSTDTQYF

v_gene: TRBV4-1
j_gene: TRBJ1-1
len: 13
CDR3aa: CASSQDNPTEAFF

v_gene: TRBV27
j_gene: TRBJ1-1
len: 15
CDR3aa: CASSLLGTGLTEAFF

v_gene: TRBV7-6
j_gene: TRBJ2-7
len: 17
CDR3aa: CASSSNSWMGLIYEQYF

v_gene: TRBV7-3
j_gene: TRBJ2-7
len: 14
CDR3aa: CASSLVLADYEQYF

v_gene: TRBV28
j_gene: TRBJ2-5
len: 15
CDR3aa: CASSRTGGVLETQYF

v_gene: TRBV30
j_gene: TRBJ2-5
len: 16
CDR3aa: CAWSVIPGSGQETQYF

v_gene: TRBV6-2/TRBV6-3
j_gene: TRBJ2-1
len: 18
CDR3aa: CASSRTSGRGLRGDEQFF

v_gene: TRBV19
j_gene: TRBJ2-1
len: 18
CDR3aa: CASIPGAGGLNSYNEQFF

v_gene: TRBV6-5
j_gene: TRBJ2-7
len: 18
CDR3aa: CASSLSPGTDILSYEQYF

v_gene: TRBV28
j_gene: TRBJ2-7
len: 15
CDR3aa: CASSFTFMGSYEQYF

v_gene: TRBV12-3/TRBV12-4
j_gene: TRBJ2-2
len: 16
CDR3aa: CASSLERGKSTGELFF

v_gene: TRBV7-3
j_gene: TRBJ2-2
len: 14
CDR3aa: CASSYQMRTGELFF

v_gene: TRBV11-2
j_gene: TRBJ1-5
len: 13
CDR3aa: CASSLVPYQPQHF

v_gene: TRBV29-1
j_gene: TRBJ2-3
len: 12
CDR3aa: CSSPDGTDTQYF

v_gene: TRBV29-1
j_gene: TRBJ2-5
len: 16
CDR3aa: CSVEDPEIPSGEAQYF

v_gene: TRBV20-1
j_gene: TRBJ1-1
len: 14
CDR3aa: CSARGGIRSTEAFF

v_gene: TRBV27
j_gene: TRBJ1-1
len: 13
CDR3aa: CASSLSGDVEAFF

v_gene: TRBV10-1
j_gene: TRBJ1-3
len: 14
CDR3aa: CASSETDSGNTIYF

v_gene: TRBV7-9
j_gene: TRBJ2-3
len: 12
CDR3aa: CASSGRGDTQYF

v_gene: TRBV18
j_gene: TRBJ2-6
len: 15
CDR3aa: CASSPQRSGANVLTF

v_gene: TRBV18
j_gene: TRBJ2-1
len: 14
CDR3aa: CASSFYGNYNEQFF